This T cell receptor (beta chain) was sequenced for a study of intratumoral heterogeneity in liver cancer. About the investigation overall: In the full cohort of 11 to 15 patients, the median age was 63 years and the majority of patients were male. The study combined RNA-seq, DNA sequencing, TCR-seq and SNP array data from multiple regions of hepatocellular carcinoma specimens to study intratumor heterogeneity. The overall cohort comprised just over 70 multiregional samples from around 15 HCC patients, with over 50 tumoral and 20 or so adjacent nontumoral regions. Results and caveats for the whole study, not just this receptor: Within each sequenced patient, no significant difference in overall T cell clonality was found between tumor regions. In each sequenced patient, significantly more unique T-cell clonal expansions were found in tumor region a than in region b. TCR sequencing was reported to confirm the RNA-seq-based estimates of regional differences in tumor-infiltrating lymphocyte burden. The authors acknowledged a relatively low patient number and under-sampled tumor-infiltrating lymphocyte representation as limitations.

TCR beta chain CDR3 regions were sequenced from genomic DNA using the immunoSEQ assay. Primers annealing to V and J segments amplified rearranged VDJ segments. Per the original workflow: Clonality and richness metrics were computed with the ImmunoSeq Analyzer software. To find clones with differing abundance between regions, Fisher's exact test was applied together with a beta-binomial method for extra stringency. Drawn from immuneACCESS, this table holds only the in-frame rearrangements with V and J called that TCRdb kept. Clones are partly lost; checked studies trace under half to an unresolved V gene and leave the rest unexplained. V, J and clone size derive from that table, while D and trimming were established from the DNA sequence. The sample data list thousands of clones, and 71% of these were observed just once. Together, the top ten hold 39% of the sample. Spanning cysteine to phenylalanine, the CDR3 consists of 14 amino acids. Only the CDR3 DNA stays, 42 bases, in frame from base 1. Trimming at the junction amounts to 1 base on V and 4 bases on J, and the germline ends lie 12 bases apart. From a lookup of the germline V gene, CDR1 and CDR2 are SGHRS and YFSETQ.

With regard to this clone: This receptor's antigen is unknown. Base quality data are lacking; no much larger clone is found one base away.

Samples labelled H came from distinct, geographically separated regions of the hepatocellular carcinoma nodule. Every patient had early-stage hepatocellular carcinoma and went to surgical resection without receiving any prior therapy. Sampled areas lacked macroscopic evidence of necrosis or hemorrhage. TCR sequencing (ImmunoSeq) was performed on multiple regions from a couple of patients. Frozen tissue samples from resection were taken at least 1 cm away from one another. Genomic DNA was isolated from bulk tissue with the DNeasy blood and tissue kit. The sequencing here drew on tumor tissue, taken before any cancer treatment. This TCR was sampled from a woman aged 70-85 years with hepatocellular carcinoma. The chain is encoded by TRBV5-1 joined to TRBJ2-7; the D gene cannot be named for sure. The bases are TGCGCCAGCAGCTTGCTAGTCCAGACTTACGAGCAGTACTTC. This encodes CASSLLVQTYEQYF.